A single sample is the source of the 25 T cell receptor beta chains below, sequenced in a study of CD8 T cells in Susac syndrome. It was with random hexamers that 0.5 to 1 ug RNA was reverse transcribed. MiXCR, applied by TCRdb to the immunoSEQ multiplex PCR reads, yields one record per CDR3 protein. The table lists about 130,000 distinct CDR3 sequences, around 94% of them singletons, with over 0.07% in the top ten. Sequences were obtained from CD4+ T cells from PBMCs. All receptors derive from a human donor in good health.

The V gene is TRBV29-1, the J gene TRBJ2-5; a possible D gene is TRBD1 (5 bases). V lost 4 bases and J lost 3, with 9 bases in between. Germline CDR1 is SQVTM and CDR2 is ANQGSEA. The CDR3 is 12 amino acids. For the CDR3, the DNA is TGCAGCGTTGTCAGGGTGAAAGAGACCCAGTACTTC. Its protein is CSVVRVKETQYF.

This chain uses TRBV4-2 with TRBJ2-7, with D possibly called TRBD1 or TRBD2 (5 bases each). The germline V gene encodes CDR1 LGHNA and CDR2 YNFKEQ. V dropped 1 base and J dropped 3 bases, with 16 bases sitting between them. The CDR3 consists of 16 residues. The CDR3 protein is CASSQAVAQGVYEQYF. DNA of the CDR3: TGTGCCAGCAGCCAAGCTGTGGCCCAGGGAGTCTACGAGCAGTACTTC.

This clonotype was recorded only once. The V and J genes are TRBV10-3 and TRBJ2-7; TRBD1 agrees at 9 bases. V gave up 0 bases and J gave up 6 bases; unmatched junction bases: 6. The CDR3 loop spans 15 amino acids. CDR1 is ENHRY, CDR2 SYGVKD, per germline. CDR3 region: CAISESWDRAPEQYF. Here the CDR3 DNA reads TGTGCCATCAGTGAGTCGTGGGACAGGGCCCCCGAGCAGTACTTC.

The J gene is TRBJ2-1, the V gene TRBV21-1. TRBV21-1 is a recognized pseudogene. The CDR3 contains 11 residues. The CDR3 loop is CASSRRREQFF. CDR3 sequence (DNA): TGTGCCAGCAGCCGCAGGCGTGAGCAGTTCTTC.

The rearrangement uses TRBV29-1 and TRBJ2-1; 8 positions match TRBD1. Germline CDR1 and CDR2: SQVTM and ANQGSEA. Trimming cost V 7 bases and J 2 bases; bases outside gene matches: 10. The CDR3 contains 15 residues. CDR3 sequence reads: CSATGQGRTYNEQFF. The CDR3 bases are TGCAGCGCCACCGGACAGGGTAGAACCTACAATGAGCAGTTCTTC.

V gene TRBV9 combines with J gene TRBJ1-1; the D gene is possibly TRBD1 (5 bases). The length of the CDR3 is 16 residues. Trimming left V 0 bases short and J 0 bases short, with 12 bases between. Germline loops: CDR1 SGDLS, CDR2 YYNGEE. This chain's CDR3 is CASSVVEGLLNTEAFF. The DNA of the CDR3 is TGTGCCAGCAGCGTAGTGGAGGGGCTCTTGAACACTGAAGCTTTCTTT.

This clonotype came up once. This chain joins TRBV4-3 and TRBJ2-3; 12 nucleotides align to TRBD2. The germline gives CDR1 LGHNA, CDR2 YSLEER. The CDR3 contains 16 residues. V shed 0 bases, J shed 3 bases, and the junction held 1 base outside the gene matches. Written as DNA, the CDR3 is TGCGCCAGCAGCCAAGACCTAGCGGGAGGGACAGATACGCAGTATTTT. Translated: CASSQDLAGGTDTQYF.

In regard to this clonotype: Because it lacks the conserved phenylalanine or tryptophan at the end, this CDR3 is likely a read error. The V gene is TRBV5-5, the J gene TRBJ1-5, with D possibly TRBD1 on 5 matching bases. The CDR3 sequence is 14 residues long. V was pared by 0 bases and J by 7 bases, with 11 bases between. Germline V lookup: CDR1 SGHKS, CDR2 YYEKEE (reference sequence). Written as DNA, the CDR3 is TGTGCCAGCAGCTTGGGCGGGGGTCAACAGCCCCAGCATTCT. Translated: CASSLGGGQQPQHS.

V usage is TRBV6-1 and J usage is TRBJ1-1; tentatively, D is TRBD1 (5 bases). Germline CDR1 reads MNHNS; CDR2 reads SASEGT. Trimming took 6 bases from V and 11 from J, leaving 22 bases between them. The CDR3 consists of 14 residues. The CDR3 sequence is CASRGLFRQLRAFF. CDR3 coding DNA: TGTGCCAGCAGGGGCTTGTTTCGACAGCTAAGGGCTTTCTTT.

V is TRBV10-2 and J is TRBJ1-1; 9 nucleotides match TRBD1. V lost 5 bases to trimming and J lost 3 bases; unmatched junction nucleotides: 10. Per germline, CDR1 WSHSY and CDR2 SAAADI. The CDR3 totals 16 residues. CDR3 sequence (DNA): TGCGCCAGCAGTTACGAACCGGGACAGGGCGACACTGAAGCTTTCTTT. Protein sequence: CASSYEPGQGDTEAFF.

The chain links TRBV7-2 to TRBJ1-1; no clear D. CDR1 SGHTA and CDR2 FQGNSA come from the germline V gene. V was pared by 5 bases and J by 6 bases, with 13 bases between. This CDR3 has 13 residues. CDR3 nucleotides: TGTGCCAGCAGCCCCGGGAGATTGGCTGAAGCTTTCTTT. It encodes CASSPGRLAEAFF.

V usage is TRBV20-1 and J usage is TRBJ1-3; no firm D call. Trimming cost V 6 bases and J 6 bases, with 18 bases left between them. Germline V gene lookup returns CDR1 DFQATT and CDR2 SNEGSKA (reference sequence). The CDR3 loop spans 14 amino acids. CDR3 DNA: TGCAGTGCGCGAGACGGACTGTTGGAAAACACCATATATTTT. Amino acid sequence: CSARDGLLENTIYF.

The V gene is TRBV6-2 or TRBV6-3, the J gene TRBJ2-2, with TRBD2 identical over 12 bases. This CDR3 is 13 amino acids long. CDR1 is MNHEY, CDR2 SVGEGT, per germline. With V trimmed by 6 bases and J by 9 bases, 2 bases remained unmatched. CDR3 protein: CASRTSGRRELFF. CDR3 bases: TGTGCCAGCAGGACTAGCGGGAGACGGGAGCTGTTTTTT.

This chain uses TRBV18 with TRBJ2-7, with unresolved D. The CDR3 runs to 12 residues. Germline lookup yields CDR1 KGHSH and CDR2 LQKENI. Trimming took 6 bases from V and 6 from J, leaving 12 bases between them. CDR3 region: CASSGFLGEQYF. DNA of the CDR3: TGTGCCAGCTCGGGGTTTTTAGGCGAGCAGTACTTC.

The table lists this clonotype with a count of one. The J gene is TRBJ1-2, the V gene TRBV18, with D unresolved. V was shortened by 0 bases and J by 0 bases, with 8 bases between the two germline ends. The CDR3 loop spans 15 amino acids. CDR1 is KGHSH and CDR2 is LQKENI in the germline V gene. CDR3 coding DNA: TGTGCCAGCTCACCACCTTCGGATGCTAACTATGGCTACACCTTC. Its translation: CASSPPSDANYGYTF. Complete variable domain (other parts from reference TRBV18 and TRBJ1-2): NAGVMQNPRHLVRRRGQEARLRCSPMKGHSHVYWYRQLPEEGLKFMVYLQKENIIDESGMPKERFSAEFPKEGPSILRIQQVVRGDSAAYFCASSPPSDANYGYTFGSGTRLTVV.

The CDR3 bases are TGTGCCAGCAGAAATTTTGGGAGCTCCTACAATGAGCAGTTCTTC. Translated: CASRNFGSSYNEQFF. The gene calls are TRBV5-4 and TRBJ2-1; D possibly corresponds to TRBD2 (5 bases). The germline V gene has CDR1 SGHNT and CDR2 YYREEE (reference sequence). V lost 5 bases and J lost 0, with 12 bases in between. The CDR3 totals 15 residues.

V usage is TRBV29-1 and J usage is TRBJ2-7; TRBD1 is a possible D gene (6 bases). The germline V gene encodes CDR1 SQVTM and CDR2 ANQGSEA. Trimming removed 2 bases from V and 7 bases from J, with 18 bases in between. This CDR3 is built from 14 residues. The CDR3 DNA sequence: TGCAGCGTTGAATGGGGGACACGGATTGGGGAGCAGTACTTC. Protein product: CSVEWGTRIGEQYF.

This CDR3 reads CASSFRYTEAFF. The CDR3 nucleotides read TGTGCCAGCAGTTTCCGGTACACTGAAGCTTTCTTT. This chain joins TRBV6-2 or TRBV6-3 and TRBJ1-1; D remains ambiguous. CDR1 MNHEY and CDR2 SVGEGT come from the germline V gene. V lost 4 bases to trimming and J lost 3 bases, with 6 bases between them. The CDR3 is made up of 12 amino acids.

V gene TRBV6-1 combines with J gene TRBJ1-1; TRBD1 matches at 7 bases. Germline-derived CDR1 and CDR2 are MNHNS and SASEGT. V lost 4 bases to trimming and J lost 2 bases; unmatched junction nucleotides: 7. The CDR3 totals 15 residues. CDR3 DNA sequence: TGTGCCAGCAGTGCGAGGACAGGAAAAAACACTGAAGCTTTCTTT. It specifies CASSARTGKNTEAFF.

The CDR3 sequence is CASSLGTGSSGEQYF. CDR3 nucleotides: TGTGCCAGCAGCTTAGGGACAGGGAGTTCTGGCGAGCAGTACTTC. The chain recombines TRBV7-9 with TRBJ2-7, with 8 bases lining up with TRBD1. V shed 1 base and J 6 bases; nucleotides not matched to a gene: 8. Germline CDR1 is SEHNR and CDR2 is FQNEAQ (reference sequence). The CDR3 extends over 15 amino acids.

J is TRBJ1-1 and V is TRBV9, with D possibly being TRBD1 (5 bases). Germline assignment: CDR1 SGDLS and CDR2 YYNGEE. Trimming removed 0 bases at V and 2 bases at J, with 17 bases between. The CDR3 spans 17 residues. The CDR3 region is CASSVDPMGQANTEAFF. In nucleotides, the CDR3 is TGTGCCAGCAGCGTAGACCCCATGGGGCAGGCAAACACTGAAGCTTTCTTT. The whole variable domain, filled in from reference TRBV9 and TRBJ1-1, reads DSGVTQTPKHLITATGQRVTLRCSPRSGDLSVYWYQQSLDQGLQFLIQYYNGEERAKGNILERFSAQQFPDLHSELNLSSLELGDSALYFCASSVDPMGQANTEAFFGQGTRLTVV.

This chain uses TRBV13 with TRBJ2-3, with D maybe TRBD2 (5 bases). Germline V gives CDR1 PRHDT, CDR2 FYEKMQ (reference sequence). Trimming removed 1 base at V and 0 bases at J, with 8 bases between. The CDR3 totals 15 residues. This CDR3 is CASSLVRVSTDTQYF. The CDR3, as DNA: TGTGCCAGCAGCTTAGTGCGGGTGAGCACAGATACGCAGTATTTT. The full variable domain, in which reference TRBV13 and TRBJ2-3 provide the parts outside the CDR3, is AAGVIQSPRHLIKEKRETATLKCYPIPRHDTVYWYQQGPGQDPQFLISFYEKMQSDKGSIPDRFSAQQFSDYHSELNMSSLELGDSALYFCASSLVRVSTDTQYFGPGTRLTVL.

V and J are TRBV30 and TRBJ1-1; unclear D gene. The CDR3 covers 13 residues. CDR1 and CDR2 (germline): GTSNPN, SVGIG (reference sequence). Trimming cost V 7 bases and J 1 base, with 13 bases left between them. CDR3 nucleotide sequence: TGTGCCTATCGGGAGAGCGGGAACACTGAAGCTTTCTTT. The encoded protein is CAYRESGNTEAFF.

The genes are TRBV20-1 and TRBJ2-1; TRBD2 agrees at 9 bases. The germline V gene has CDR1 DFQATT and CDR2 SNEGSKA (reference sequence). The CDR3 is made up of 15 amino acids. The J segment lost 3 bases and the V segment lost 4 bases, leaving 7 bases of the junction unmatched. The DNA of the CDR3 is TGCAGTGCTAAATTAGCGGGAGAGATCTACAATGAGCAGTTCTTC. This encodes CSAKLAGEIYNEQFF.

The chain links TRBV30 to TRBJ1-1, with 9 bases aligning to TRBD1. The trim removed 7 bases at V and 3 bases at J, leaving 6 bases unmatched. Germline V gene data show CDR1 as GTSNPN and CDR2 as SVGIG (reference sequence). The CDR3 extends over 13 amino acids. The CDR3 DNA is TGTGCCTCCCGCCGGACAGGGGACACTGAAGCTTTCTTT. Encoded protein: CASRRTGDTEAFF.